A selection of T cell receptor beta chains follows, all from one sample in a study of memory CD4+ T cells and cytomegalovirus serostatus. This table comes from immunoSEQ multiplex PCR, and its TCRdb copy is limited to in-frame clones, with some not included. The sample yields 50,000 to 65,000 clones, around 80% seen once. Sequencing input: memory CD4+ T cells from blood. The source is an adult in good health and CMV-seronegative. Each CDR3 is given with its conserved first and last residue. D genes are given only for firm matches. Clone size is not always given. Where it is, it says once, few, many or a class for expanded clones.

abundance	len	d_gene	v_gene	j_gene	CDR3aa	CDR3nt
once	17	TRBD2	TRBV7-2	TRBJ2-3	CASSLELAGGGGDTQYF	TGTGCCAGCAGCTTAGAACTAGCGGGGGGGGGCGGTGATACGCAGTATTTT
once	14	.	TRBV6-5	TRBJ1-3	CASSRGPSGNTIYF	TGTGCCAGCAGTCGAGGCCCCTCTGGAAACACCATATATTTT
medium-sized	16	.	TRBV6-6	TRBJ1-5	CASSYSVDLGNQPQHF	TGTGCCAGCAGTTACTCGGTTGATCTGGGGAATCAGCCCCAGCATTTT
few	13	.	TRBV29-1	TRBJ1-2	CSVELRGRPVYTF	TGCAGCGTTGAATTAAGGGGTCGACCCGTCTACACCTTC
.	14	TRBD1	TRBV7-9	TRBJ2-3	CASSSTGAPDTQYF	TGTGCCAGCAGCTCCACAGGGGCCCCAGATACGCAGTATTTT
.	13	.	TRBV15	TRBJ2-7	CATSRDTFYEQYF	TGTGCCACCAGCAGAGATACTTTCTACGAGCAGTACTTC
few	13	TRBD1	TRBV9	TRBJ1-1	CASSLGQGTEAFF	TGTGCCAGCAGCCTCGGACAGGGGACTGAAGCTTTCTTT
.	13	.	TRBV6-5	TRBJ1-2	CASYSLGGYGYTF	TGTGCCAGCTACTCCTTGGGAGGCTATGGCTACACCTTC
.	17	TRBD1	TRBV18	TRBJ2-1	CASSPLTGQGAYNEQFF	TGTGCCAGCTCACCCTTAACCGGACAGGGGGCGTACAATGAGCAGTTCTTC
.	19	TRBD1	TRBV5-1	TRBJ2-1	CASTKTLGQGYGAVNEQFF	TGCGCCAGCACCAAGACTCTAGGACAGGGTTACGGAGCGGTCAATGAGCAGTTCTTC
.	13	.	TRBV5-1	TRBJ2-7	CASSSASSYEQYF	TGCGCCAGCAGCTCCGCTAGCTCCTACGAGCAGTACTTC
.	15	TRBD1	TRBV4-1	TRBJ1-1	CASSQGGQIRSEAFF	TGCGCCAGCAGCCAAGGGGGACAGATTCGGAGCGAAGCTTTCTTT
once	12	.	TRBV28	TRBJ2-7	CASRENSYEQYF	TGTGCCAGTCGGGAAAATTCCTACGAGCAGTACTTC
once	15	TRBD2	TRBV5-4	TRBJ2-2	CASSRRGGNTGELFF	TGTGCCAGCAGCCGACGGGGGGGGAACACCGGGGAGCTGTTTTTT
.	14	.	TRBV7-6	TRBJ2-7	CASSLGLRAYEQYF	TGTGCCAGCAGCTTAGGGCTTCGAGCCTACGAGCAGTACTTC
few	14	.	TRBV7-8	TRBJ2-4	CASSLRDTLNIQYF	TGTGCCAGCAGCTTAAGGGACACGTTGAACATTCAGTACTTC
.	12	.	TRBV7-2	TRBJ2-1	CASSLANLVKFF	TGTGCCAGCAGCTTAGCGAACCTGGTAAAATTCTTC
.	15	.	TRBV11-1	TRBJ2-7	CASSLDGESFYEQYF	TGTGCCAGCAGCTTAGACGGGGAATCTTTCTACGAGCAGTACTTC
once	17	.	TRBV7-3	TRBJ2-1	CASSLMSGGGQNNEQFF	TGTGCCAGCAGCTTAATGTCTGGCGGGGGCCAAAACAATGAGCAGTTCTTC
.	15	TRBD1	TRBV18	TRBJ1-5	CASSPKQGGGKPQHF	TGTGCCAGCTCACCAAAGCAGGGGGGAGGGAAGCCCCAGCATTTT
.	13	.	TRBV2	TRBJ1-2	CASSEARGNGYTF	TGTGCCAGCAGTGAAGCGAGGGGGAATGGCTACACCTTC
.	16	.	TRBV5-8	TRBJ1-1	CASSFSGETMNTEAFF	TGTGCCAGCAGCTTTTCAGGGGAAACAATGAACACTGAAGCTTTCTTT
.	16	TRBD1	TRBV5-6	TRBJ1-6	CASSPGTGRGGSPLHF	TGTGCCAGCAGCCCGGGGACAGGGCGGGGAGGTTCACCCCTCCACTTT
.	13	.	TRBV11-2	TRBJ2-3	CASSWTSTDTQYF	TGTGCCAGCAGCTGGACTAGCACAGATACGCAGTATTTT
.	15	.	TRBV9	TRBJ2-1	CASSVAFSFRNEQFF	TGTGCCAGCAGCGTAGCTTTTAGTTTTCGCAATGAGCAGTTCTTC
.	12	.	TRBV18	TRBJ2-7	CASSPQGHEQYF	TGTGCCAGCTCACCCCAGGGCCACGAGCAGTACTTC